This entry lists 13 T cell receptor beta chains sequenced from one sample in a study of a mutant IDH1 vaccine in newly diagnosed glioma. Their cognate antigens are unknown. Produced via immunoSEQ multiplex PCR; TCRdb's table is partial and in-frame only. Of 20,000 to 25,000 clones in the sample, roughly three quarters were seen once. Time point described: week 11, during vaccination. A single vaccine dose contained 300 ug of mutant IDH1 20-mer peptide, and topical imiquimod was used with it. Source: peripheral blood mononuclear cells (PBMCs), taken from a glioma patient whose treatment included an IDH1 peptide vaccine. These receptors originate from a man aged 18 to 29 with glioma. Some clones in this sample may be carry-over from other donors' samples.

The V gene is TRBV30, the J gene TRBJ1-4, with TRBD1 matching 9 bases. The CDR3 runs 12 residues. After removal of 4 bases from V and 8 bases from J, the junction contained 2 bases not matched to a gene. Germline values: CDR1 GTSNPN, CDR2 SVGIG (reference sequence). The CDR3 region has the DNA TGTGCCTGGACCGGGACAGGGGAAAAACTGTTTTTT. The encoded protein is CAWTGTGEKLFF. Full variable domain (remainder filled in from reference TRBV30 and TRBJ1-4): SQTIHQWPATLVQPVGSPLSLECTVEGTSNPNLYWYRQAAGRGLQLLFYSVGIGQISSEVPQNLSASRPQDRQFILSSKKLLLSDSGFYLCAWTGTGEKLFFGSGTQLSVL.

This rearrangement joins TRBV19 to TRBJ1-4; D is uncertain. Germline loops: CDR1 LNHDA, CDR2 SQIVND (reference sequence). This CDR3 spans 15 amino acids. Trimming pared 3 bases from V and 2 bases from J, leaving 10 bases between. CDR3 residues: CASSIGLGTNEKLFF. CDR3 nucleotide sequence: TGTGCCAGTAGTATTGGGCTCGGGACTAATGAAAAACTGTTTTTT.

This chain uses TRBV6-5 with TRBJ2-7, with 9 bases fitting TRBD1. V gave up 7 bases and J gave up 2 bases; unmatched junction bases: 3. The CDR3 length is 13 residues. The germline V gene encodes CDR1 MNHEY and CDR2 SVGAGI. Here the CDR3 DNA reads TGTGCCAGCAAGGGACAGGGTGCCTACGAGCAGTACTTC. It yields the protein CASKGQGAYEQYF.

This clone is categorized as medium-sized (0.01 to 0.1%). The sample holds other DNA sequences that translate to the same CDR3. The rearrangement joins TRBV7-2 to TRBJ1-1; 8 bases align to TRBD1. CDR3 size: 14 residues. CDR1 and CDR2 from the germline V gene are SGHTA and FQGNSA. The trim removed 5 bases at V and 5 bases at J, leaving 7 bases unmatched. The CDR3 DNA reads as TGTGCCAGCAGCCGAGACAGGGGCGGGACTGAAGCTTTCTTT. Protein product: CASSRDRGGTEAFF.

V and J are TRBV7-3 and TRBJ2-2, with 11 nucleotides matching TRBD2. The germline CDR1 and CDR2 sequences are SGHTA and FQGTGA. The ends lost 4 bases at V and 1 base at J; junction bases unmatched: 2. The CDR3 consists of 16 residues. The CDR3 bases are TGTGCCAGCAGCTCGGGACTAGCGGTGAACACCGGGGAGCTGTTTTTT. This codes for CASSSGLAVNTGELFF.

This chain links TRBV19 with TRBJ2-7, with D possibly being TRBD1 (5 bases). The CDR3 length is 15 residues. Trimming removed 2 bases from V and 3 bases from J, with 14 bases in between. Germline V gene data show CDR1 as LNHDA and CDR2 as SQIVND (reference sequence). CDR3 protein: CASSIMTVSFYEQYF. The CDR3 bases are TGTGCCAGTAGTATAATGACAGTAAGTTTCTACGAGCAGTACTTC.

This clone was detected only a few times. The rearrangement links TRBV4-3 to TRBJ1-2; D gene uncertain. The germline V gene encodes CDR1 LGHNA and CDR2 YSLEER. The V end lost 0 bases, the J end lost 3 bases, and 2 bases lay between the germline ends. The CDR3 contains 12 residues. The CDR3 nucleotides are TGCGCCAGCAGCCAAGAACACTATGGCTACACCTTC. As protein: CASSQEHYGYTF.

This clone appeared a few times. This rearrangement joins TRBV28 to TRBJ2-2; no definite D call. Trimming took 3 bases from V and 5 from J, leaving 10 bases between them. The CDR3 loop spans 14 amino acids. Germline CDR1 is MDHEN and CDR2 is SYDVKM. This CDR3 is CASSLRRVTGELFF. The DNA of the CDR3 is TGTGCCAGCAGTTTGCGGCGCGTAACCGGGGAGCTGTTTTTT.

The chain couples TRBV4-2 to TRBJ1-6, with TRBD1 matching over 8 bases. The CDR3 is 15 residues long. The V and J ends lost 5 bases and 10 bases, in that order; junction bases with no gene match: 10. Germline V CDR1 and CDR2: LGHNA, YNFKEQ. The CDR3 coding sequence is TGTGCCAGCAGCGAAAAACCGGACAGGGCGTCACCCCTCCACTTT. Residues: CASSEKPDRASPLHF.

The rearrangement uses TRBV5-1 and TRBJ1-1; the match to TRBD1 covers 11 bases. The ends lost 3 bases at V and 3 bases at J; junction bases unmatched: 10. The CDR3 is 17 residues long. Germline V gene lookup returns CDR1 SGHRS and CDR2 YFSETQ. CDR3 sequence: CASSSHSLDRGHTEAFF. The CDR3 DNA reads as TGCGCCAGCAGCTCCCATTCCTTGGACAGGGGGCACACTGAAGCTTTCTTT.

The chain couples TRBV5-5 to TRBJ1-5; TRBD1 agrees at 9 bases. CDR3 size: 16 residues. Trimming cost V 1 base and J 3 bases; bases outside gene matches: 5. Germline V gene lookup returns CDR1 SGHKS and CDR2 YYEKEE (reference sequence). CDR3 amino acids: CASSLPGTGYNQPQHF. CDR3 coding DNA: TGTGCCAGCAGCTTGCCGGGGACAGGGTACAATCAGCCCCAGCATTTT.

The chain recombines TRBV2 with TRBJ2-7, with a tentative D call TRBD2 (6 bases). The V end lost 6 bases, the J end lost 2 bases, and 14 bases lay between the germline ends. CDR1 and CDR2 (germline): SNHLY, FYNNEI. This CDR3 has 14 residues. CDR3 sequence (DNA): TGTGCCAGCAGGGGACTCGAGGGAGCCTACGAGCAGTACTTC. It translates to CASRGLEGAYEQYF.

This clone was detected once. The rearrangement links TRBV5-6 to TRBJ2-3, with TRBD2 matching 14 bases. There are 15 residues in the CDR3. V was pared by 4 bases and J by 6 bases, with 4 bases of the junction left unmatched. Germline V CDR1 and CDR2: SGHDT, YYEEEE. DNA of the CDR3: TGTGCCAGCAGCCGGACTAGCGGGGGGATGGATACGCAGTATTTT. It translates to CASSRTSGGMDTQYF.